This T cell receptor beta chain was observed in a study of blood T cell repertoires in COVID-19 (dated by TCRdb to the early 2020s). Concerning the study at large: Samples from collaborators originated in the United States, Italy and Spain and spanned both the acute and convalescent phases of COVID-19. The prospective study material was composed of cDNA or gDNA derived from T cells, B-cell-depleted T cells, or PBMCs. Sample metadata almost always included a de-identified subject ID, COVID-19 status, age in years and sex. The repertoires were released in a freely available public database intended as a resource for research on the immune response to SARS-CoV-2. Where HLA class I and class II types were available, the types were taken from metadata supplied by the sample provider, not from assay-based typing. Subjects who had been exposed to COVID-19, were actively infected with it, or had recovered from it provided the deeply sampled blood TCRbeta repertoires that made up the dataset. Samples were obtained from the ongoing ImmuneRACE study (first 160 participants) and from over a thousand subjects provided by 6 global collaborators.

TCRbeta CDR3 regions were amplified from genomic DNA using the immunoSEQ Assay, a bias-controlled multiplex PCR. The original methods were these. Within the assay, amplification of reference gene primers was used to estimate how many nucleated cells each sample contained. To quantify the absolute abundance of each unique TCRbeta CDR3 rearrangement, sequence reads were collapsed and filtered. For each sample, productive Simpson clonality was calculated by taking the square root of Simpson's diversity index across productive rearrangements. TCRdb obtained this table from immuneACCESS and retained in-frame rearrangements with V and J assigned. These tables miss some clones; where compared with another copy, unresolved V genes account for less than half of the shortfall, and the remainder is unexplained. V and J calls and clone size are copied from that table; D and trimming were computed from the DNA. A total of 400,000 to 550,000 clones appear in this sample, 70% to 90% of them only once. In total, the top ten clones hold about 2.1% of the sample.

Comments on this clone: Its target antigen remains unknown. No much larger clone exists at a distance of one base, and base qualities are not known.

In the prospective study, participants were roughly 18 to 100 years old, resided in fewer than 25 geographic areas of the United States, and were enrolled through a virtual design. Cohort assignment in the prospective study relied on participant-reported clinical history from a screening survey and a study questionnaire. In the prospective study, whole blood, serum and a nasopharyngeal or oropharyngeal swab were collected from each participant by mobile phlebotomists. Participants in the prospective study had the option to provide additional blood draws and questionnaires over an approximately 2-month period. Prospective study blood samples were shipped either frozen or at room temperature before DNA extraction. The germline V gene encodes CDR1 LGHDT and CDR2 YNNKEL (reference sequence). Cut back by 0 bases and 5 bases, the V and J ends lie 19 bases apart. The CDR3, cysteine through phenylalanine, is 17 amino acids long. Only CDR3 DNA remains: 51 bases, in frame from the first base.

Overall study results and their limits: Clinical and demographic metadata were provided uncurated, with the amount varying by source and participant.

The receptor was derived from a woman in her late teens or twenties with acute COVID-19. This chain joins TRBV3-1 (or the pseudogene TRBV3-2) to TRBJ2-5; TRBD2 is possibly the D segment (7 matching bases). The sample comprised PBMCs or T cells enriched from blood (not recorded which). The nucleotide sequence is TGTGCCAGCAGCCAAGATGGCCTGACTAGGGGGGGGGAGACCCAGTACTTC. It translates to CASSQDGLTRGGETQYF.